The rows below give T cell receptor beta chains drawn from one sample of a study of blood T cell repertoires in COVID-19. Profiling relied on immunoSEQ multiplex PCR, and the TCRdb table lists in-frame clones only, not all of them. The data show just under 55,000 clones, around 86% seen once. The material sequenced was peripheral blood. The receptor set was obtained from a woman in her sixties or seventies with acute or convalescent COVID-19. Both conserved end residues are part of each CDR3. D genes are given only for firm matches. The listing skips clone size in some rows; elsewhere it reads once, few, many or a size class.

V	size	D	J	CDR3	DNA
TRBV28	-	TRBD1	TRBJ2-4	CASRPGTGNIQYF	TGTGCCAGCAGACCCGGGACAGGGAACATTCAGTACTTC
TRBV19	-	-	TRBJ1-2	CASRRQAISYGYTF	TGTGCCAGTAGGAGACAGGCGATCTCCTATGGCTACACCTTC
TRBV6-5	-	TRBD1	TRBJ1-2	CASSYGTGGTYGYTF	TGTGCCAGCAGTTACGGGACAGGGGGGACCTATGGCTACACCTTC
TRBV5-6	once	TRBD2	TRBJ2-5	CASSLVGGPQETQYF	TGTGCCAGCAGCTTGGTGGGAGGGCCGCAAGAGACCCAGTACTTC
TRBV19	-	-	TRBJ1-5	CASSTDPGQPQHF	TGTGCCAGTAGTACTGACCCGGGTCAGCCCCAGCATTTT
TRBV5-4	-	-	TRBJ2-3	CASSPAGSTDTQYF	TGTGCCAGCAGCCCGGCGGGGTCCACAGATACGCAGTATTTT
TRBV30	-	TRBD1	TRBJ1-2	CAGQGQFPVNYGYTF	TGTGCCGGACAGGGTCAATTCCCGGTTAACTATGGCTACACCTTC
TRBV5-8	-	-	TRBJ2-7	CASSQLGLTAYEQYF	TGTGCCAGCAGCCAGTTGGGGCTTACCGCCTACGAGCAGTACTTC
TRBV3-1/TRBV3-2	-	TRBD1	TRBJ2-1	CASSRDRPHEQFF	TGTGCCAGCAGCCGGGACAGACCCCATGAGCAGTTCTTC
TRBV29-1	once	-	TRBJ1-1	CSVVGGFGGAWGEAFF	TGCAGCGTTGTAGGAGGTTTTGGGGGGGCATGGGGTGAAGCTTTCTTT
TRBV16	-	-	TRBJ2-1	CASSQRGSSYNEQFF	TGTGCCAGCAGCCAACGAGGAAGCTCCTACAATGAGCAGTTCTTC
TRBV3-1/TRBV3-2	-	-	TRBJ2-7	CASSRGRRVYEQYF	TGTGCCAGCAGCCGGGGGCGCAGGGTGTACGAGCAGTACTTC
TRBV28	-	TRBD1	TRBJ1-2	CASRRTGTGFGYTF	TGTGCCAGCAGGCGTACCGGGACAGGGTTTGGCTACACCTTC
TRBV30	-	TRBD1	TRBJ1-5	CAWSPGTGEQPQHF	TGTGCCTGGAGTCCTGGGACAGGGGAACAGCCCCAGCATTTT
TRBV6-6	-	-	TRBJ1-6	CASSLMTGANSPLHF	TGTGCCAGCAGTTTAATGACAGGAGCTAATTCACCCCTCCACTTT
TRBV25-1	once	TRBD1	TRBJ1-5	CASSETGRNQPQHF	TGTGCCAGCAGTGAGACAGGGAGAAATCAGCCCCAGCATTTT
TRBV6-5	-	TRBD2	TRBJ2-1	CASSDSGGRTVEQFF	TGTGCCAGCAGTGACTCGGGGGGGCGTACGGTTGAGCAGTTCTTC
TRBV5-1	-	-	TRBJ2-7	CASSFSSYEQYF	TGCGCCAGCAGCTTCAGCTCCTACGAGCAGTACTTC
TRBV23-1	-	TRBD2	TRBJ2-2	CASRPDEDSGDNTGELFF	TGCGCCAGCAGACCCGACGAGGATAGCGGGGATAACACCGGGGAGCTGTTTTTT
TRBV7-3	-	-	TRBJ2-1	CASSLKAGSSYNEQFF	TGTGCCAGCAGCTTAAAAGCGGGTAGCTCCTACAATGAGCAGTTCTTC
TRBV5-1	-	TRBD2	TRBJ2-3	CASSLTSGAGDTQYF	TGCGCCAGCAGCTTAACTAGCGGGGCGGGAGATACGCAGTATTTT
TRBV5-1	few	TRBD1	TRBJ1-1	CASSQGAGVTEAFF	TGCGCCAGCAGTCAGGGGGCCGGGGTCACTGAAGCTTTCTTT
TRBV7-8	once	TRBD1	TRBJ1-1	CASSLLRSTGTEAFF	TGTGCCAGCAGCTTACTCCGCTCGACAGGGACCGAAGCTTTCTTT
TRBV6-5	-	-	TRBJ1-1	CASRRSGIRNTEAFF	TGTGCCAGCAGGCGGTCGGGTATTCGGAACACTGAAGCTTTCTTT
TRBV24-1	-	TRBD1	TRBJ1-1	CATSRTGYEAFF	TGTGCCACCAGCCGGACAGGATATGAAGCTTTCTTT
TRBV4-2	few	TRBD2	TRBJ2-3	CASSQSRGGLTDTQYF	TGTGCCAGCAGCCAATCCCGGGGGGGCCTAACAGATACGCAGTATTTT
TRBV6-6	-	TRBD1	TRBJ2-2	CASRRLGQDAGELFF	TGTGCCAGCAGGCGGTTGGGACAGGACGCCGGGGAGCTGTTTTTT